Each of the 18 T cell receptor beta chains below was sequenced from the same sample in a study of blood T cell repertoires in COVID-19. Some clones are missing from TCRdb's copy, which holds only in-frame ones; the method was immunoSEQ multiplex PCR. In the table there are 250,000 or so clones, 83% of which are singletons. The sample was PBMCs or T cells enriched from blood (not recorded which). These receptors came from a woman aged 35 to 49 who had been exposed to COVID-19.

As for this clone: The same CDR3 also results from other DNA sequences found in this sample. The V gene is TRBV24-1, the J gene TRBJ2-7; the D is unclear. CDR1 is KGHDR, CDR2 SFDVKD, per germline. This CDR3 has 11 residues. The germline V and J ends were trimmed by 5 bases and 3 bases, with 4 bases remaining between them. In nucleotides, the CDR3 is TGTGCCACCAGTGTTCTCTACGAGCAGTACTTC. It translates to CATSVLYEQYF.

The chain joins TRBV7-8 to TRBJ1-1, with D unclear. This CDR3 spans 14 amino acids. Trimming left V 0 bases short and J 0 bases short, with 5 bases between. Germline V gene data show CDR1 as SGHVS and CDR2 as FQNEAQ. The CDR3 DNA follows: TGTGCCAGCAGCTTAGCAGCCTTGAACACTGAAGCTTTCTTT. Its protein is CASSLAALNTEAFF.

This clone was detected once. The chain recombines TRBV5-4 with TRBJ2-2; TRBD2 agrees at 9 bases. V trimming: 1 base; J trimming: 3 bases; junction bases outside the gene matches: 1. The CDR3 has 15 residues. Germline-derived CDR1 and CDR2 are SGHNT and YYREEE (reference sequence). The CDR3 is CASSLKRGDTGELFF. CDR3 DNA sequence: TGTGCCAGCAGCTTGAAGCGGGGGGACACCGGGGAGCTGTTTTTT.

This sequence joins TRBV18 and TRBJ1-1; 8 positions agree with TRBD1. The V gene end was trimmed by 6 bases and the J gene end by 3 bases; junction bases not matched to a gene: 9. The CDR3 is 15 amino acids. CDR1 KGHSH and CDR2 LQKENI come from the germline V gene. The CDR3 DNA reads TGTGCCAGCTCCCTCCGGGACAGGAAGGACACTGAAGCTTTCTTT. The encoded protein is CASSLRDRKDTEAFF.

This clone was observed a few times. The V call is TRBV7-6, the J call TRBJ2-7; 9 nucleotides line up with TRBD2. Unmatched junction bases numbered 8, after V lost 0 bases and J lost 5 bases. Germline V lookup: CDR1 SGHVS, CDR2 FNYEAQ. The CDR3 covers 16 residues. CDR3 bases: TGTGCCAGCAGCTTAGCGCTATGGCGGGGGGGCGACGAGCAGTACTTC. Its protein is CASSLALWRGGDEQYF.

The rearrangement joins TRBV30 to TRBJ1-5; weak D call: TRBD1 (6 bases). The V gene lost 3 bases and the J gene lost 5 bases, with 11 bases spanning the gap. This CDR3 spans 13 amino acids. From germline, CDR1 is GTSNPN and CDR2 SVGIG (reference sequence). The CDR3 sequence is CAWSWDIDQPQHF. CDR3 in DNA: TGTGCCTGGAGCTGGGACATTGATCAGCCCCAGCATTTT.

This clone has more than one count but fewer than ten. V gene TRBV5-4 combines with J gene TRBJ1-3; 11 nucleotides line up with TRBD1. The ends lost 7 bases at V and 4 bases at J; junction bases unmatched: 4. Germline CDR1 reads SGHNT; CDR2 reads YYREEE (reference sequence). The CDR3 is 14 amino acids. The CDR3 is CASFGQGAGNTIYF. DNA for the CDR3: TGTGCCAGCTTTGGACAGGGGGCAGGAAACACCATATATTTT.

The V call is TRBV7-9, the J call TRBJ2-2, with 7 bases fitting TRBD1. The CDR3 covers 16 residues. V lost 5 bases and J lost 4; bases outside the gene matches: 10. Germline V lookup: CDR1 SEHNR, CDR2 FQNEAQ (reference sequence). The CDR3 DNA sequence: TGTGCCAGCAGCCCTCAAAACGGACAGGCCACCGGGGAGCTGTTTTTT. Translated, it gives CASSPQNGQATGELFF. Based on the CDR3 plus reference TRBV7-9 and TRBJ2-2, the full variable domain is DTGVSQNPRHKITKRGQNVTFRCDPISEHNRLYWYRQTLGQGPEFLTYFQNEAQLEKSRLLSDRFSAERPKGSFSTLEIQRTEQGDSAMYLCASSPQNGQATGELFFGEGSRLTVL.

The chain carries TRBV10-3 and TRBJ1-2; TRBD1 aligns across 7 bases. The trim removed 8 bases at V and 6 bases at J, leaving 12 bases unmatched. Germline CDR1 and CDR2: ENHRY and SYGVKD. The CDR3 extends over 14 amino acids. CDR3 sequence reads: CAIQNRGPNDGYTF. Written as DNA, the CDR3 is TGTGCCATCCAGAACAGGGGCCCTAATGATGGCTACACCTTC.

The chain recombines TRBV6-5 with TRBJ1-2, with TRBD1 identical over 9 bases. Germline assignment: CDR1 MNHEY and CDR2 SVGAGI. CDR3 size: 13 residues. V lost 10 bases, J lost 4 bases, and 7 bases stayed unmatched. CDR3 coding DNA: TGTGCCACCCGAACAGGGGGCGGCTATGGCTACACCTTC. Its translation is CATRTGGGYGYTF.

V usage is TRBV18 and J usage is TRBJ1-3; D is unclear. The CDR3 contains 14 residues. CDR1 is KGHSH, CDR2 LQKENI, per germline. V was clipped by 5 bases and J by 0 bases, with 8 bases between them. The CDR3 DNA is TGTGCCAGCTCAGCCGGTGCCTCTGGAAACACCATATATTTT. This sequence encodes CASSAGASGNTIYF.

The CDR3 nucleotides are TGTGCCAGCAGGCGGGAGGGGACTAATGAAAAACTGTTTTTT. This translates into CASRREGTNEKLFF. The chain links TRBV5-4 to TRBJ1-4, with a tentative D call TRBD1 (5 bases). The CDR3 is 14 residues long. V lost 5 bases and J lost 2, with 10 bases in between. Germline CDR1 reads SGHNT; CDR2 reads YYREEE (reference sequence).

The CDR3, as DNA: TGCGCCAGCAGCTTGGACGTCAGGGGAAGTTCACCCCTCCACTTT. It encodes CASSLDVRGSSPLHF. V usage is TRBV5-1 and J usage is TRBJ1-6; TRBD1 might be the D (6 bases). The CDR3 extends over 15 amino acids. The germline CDR1 and CDR2 sequences are SGHRS and YFSETQ. Trimming left V 0 bases short and J 9 bases short, with 13 bases between.

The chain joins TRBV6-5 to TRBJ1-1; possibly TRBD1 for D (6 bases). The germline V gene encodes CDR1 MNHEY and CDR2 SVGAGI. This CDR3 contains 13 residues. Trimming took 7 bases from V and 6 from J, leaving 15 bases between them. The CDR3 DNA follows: TGTGCCAGCAACTCCCCAGGGGCCCCTGAAGCTTTCTTT. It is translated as CASNSPGAPEAFF.

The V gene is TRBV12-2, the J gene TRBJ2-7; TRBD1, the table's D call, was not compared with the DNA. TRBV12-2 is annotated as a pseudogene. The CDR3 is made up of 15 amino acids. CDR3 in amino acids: CASRLRPDREYEQYF. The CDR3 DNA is TGTGCAAGTCGCTTACGCCCCGACAGGGAGTACGAGCAGTACTTC.

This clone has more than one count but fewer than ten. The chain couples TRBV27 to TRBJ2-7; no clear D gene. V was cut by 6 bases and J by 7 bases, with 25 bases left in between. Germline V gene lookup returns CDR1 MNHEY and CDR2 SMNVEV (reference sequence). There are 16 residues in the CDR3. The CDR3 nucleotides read TGTGCCAGCAGCAACTCTAGATTTTTGGCCCAATTGGAGCAGTACTTC. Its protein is CASSNSRFLAQLEQYF.

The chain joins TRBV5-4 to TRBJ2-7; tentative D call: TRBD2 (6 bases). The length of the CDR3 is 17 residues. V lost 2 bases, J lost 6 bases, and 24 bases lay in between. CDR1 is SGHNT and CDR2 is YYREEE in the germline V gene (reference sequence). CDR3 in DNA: TGTGCCAGCAGCTTTGGGGGGACCTCCTCGTCTGAGCTCGAGCAGTACTTC. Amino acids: CASSFGGTSSSELEQYF. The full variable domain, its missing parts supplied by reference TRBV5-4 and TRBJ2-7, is ETGVTQSPTHLIKTRGQQVTLRCSSQSGHNTVSWYQQALGQGPQFIFQYYREEENGRGNFPPRFSGLQFPNYSSELNVNALELDDSALYLCASSFGGTSSSELEQYFGPGTRLTVT.

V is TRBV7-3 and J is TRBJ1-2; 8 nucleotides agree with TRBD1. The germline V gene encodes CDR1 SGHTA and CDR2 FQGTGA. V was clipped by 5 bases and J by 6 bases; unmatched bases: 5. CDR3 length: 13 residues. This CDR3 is CASSAQTGDGYTF. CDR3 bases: TGTGCCAGCAGCGCTCAGACAGGGGATGGCTACACCTTC.